This T cell receptor (beta chain) was found in a study of blood T cell repertoires in COVID-19. Study summary: Samples representing acute and convalescent COVID-19 were sourced from the United States, Italy and Spain. The analysed material was cDNA or gDNA that came from T cells, B-cell-depleted T cells, or PBMCs.

Per germline, CDR1 SGHTA and CDR2 FQGTGA. The trim removed 4 bases at V and 5 bases at J, leaving 7 bases unmatched. This CDR3 is 15 amino acids long. In the authors' methods: Reference gene primer amplification gave nucleated cell count estimates. Method: immunoSEQ multiplex PCR; TCRdb's copy keeps in-frame clones and lacks some. D and trimming come from the DNA, and the V and J calls and clone size come from that table. The sample has fewer than 200,000 clones; 60% to 85% are singletons. This rearrangement joins TRBV7-3 to TRBJ2-1; 8 bases are shared with TRBD2. Sequencing was done on a sample of peripheral blood. This sequence originates from a woman aged 50 to 60 with active or convalescent COVID-19. CDR3 sequence reads: CASSSREGANNEQFF. CDR3 in DNA: TGTGCCAGCAGCTCCCGGGAGGGAGCTAACAATGAGCAGTTCTTC. The full variable domain, rest sourced from reference TRBV7-3 and TRBJ2-1, is GAGVSQTPSNKVTEKGKYVELRCDPISGHTALYWYRQSLGQGPEFLIYFQGTGAADDSGLPNDRFFAVRPEGSVSTLKIQRTERGDSAVYLCASSSREGANNEQFFGPGTRLTVL.